Following are 14 T cell receptor beta chains from one sample sequenced in a study of cytomegalovirus exposure and HLA in healthy donors. The primer mix had 60 Vbeta and 13 Jbeta primers. Only in-frame clones appear in the TCRdb table, and some are missing; sequencing was by immunoSEQ multiplex PCR. The sample has 90,000 or so clones; 55% to 75% are singletons. Sequenced sample: PBMCs. The receptors derive from a man between 45 and 60 years old in good health and CMV-seronegative.

This clone was seen only once. The chain uses TRBV11-1 and TRBJ1-6; 7 positions match TRBD1. Germline CDR1 is SGHAT and CDR2 is FQDESV (reference sequence). The CDR3 is 16 amino acids. Trimming at V came to 4 bases and at J to 5 bases, leaving 8 bases not matched to a gene. As DNA, the CDR3 is TGTGCCAGCAGCTCCGGAAAGACAGGGCATAATTCACCCCTCCACTTT. Translation gives CASSSGKTGHNSPLHF.

This clone was counted between two and nine times. The genes are TRBV19 and TRBJ1-6; 8 positions match TRBD1. Germline V lookup: CDR1 LNHDA, CDR2 SQIVND (reference sequence). This CDR3 is 13 amino acids long. After removal of 5 bases from V and 9 bases from J, the junction contained 3 bases not matched to a gene. The CDR3 loop is CASSGQGGSPLHF. The CDR3, as DNA: TGTGCCAGTAGTGGACAGGGTGGTTCACCCCTCCACTTT.

CDR3 residues: CASSDLHYSNQPQHF. CDR3 bases: TGTGCCAGCAGTGATCTTCACTATAGCAATCAGCCCCAGCATTTT. The V call is TRBV6-1, the J call TRBJ1-5, with D unclear. Deletions cut 3 bases from V and 0 bases from J, with 9 bases between. The CDR3 is 15 amino acids. Germline CDR1 reads MNHNS; CDR2 reads SASEGT.

The rearrangement uses TRBV10-3 and TRBJ2-3; the match to TRBD2 covers 11 bases. Germline-derived CDR1 and CDR2 are ENHRY and SYGVKD. The ends lost 8 bases at V and 4 bases at J; junction bases unmatched: 8. The CDR3 is 15 residues long. The CDR3 loop is CAISTSGSGPDTQYF. The CDR3 region has the DNA TGTGCCATCTCTACTAGCGGGAGCGGTCCAGATACGCAGTATTTT.

About this clone itself: Since no conserved phenylalanine or tryptophan closes the CDR3, a read error is the likely cause. The V gene is TRBV2, the J gene TRBJ2-3, with 7 bases lining up with TRBD1. The V and J ends lost 4 bases and 6 bases, in that order; junction bases with no gene match: 7. The CDR3 runs 14 residues. Per the germline V gene, CDR1 is SNHLY and CDR2 is FYNNEI. CDR3 coding DNA: TGTGCCAGCAGTGGACAGGGCCTTTGGGATACGCAGTATGTT. Encoded protein: CASSGQGLWDTQYV.

This clone was picked up one time. The rearrangement uses TRBV11-3 and TRBJ1-2, with TRBD1 matching 10 bases. Germline CDR1 is SGHNT and CDR2 is YENEEA. With 1 base clipped from V and 4 bases from J, the junction kept 3 bases outside the gene matches. The CDR3 totals 15 residues. The CDR3 spells CASSLGQGAAYGYTF. The CDR3 DNA is TGTGCCAGCAGCTTAGGACAGGGGGCTGCCTATGGCTACACCTTC.

V gene TRBV4-3 combines with J gene TRBJ2-5; 7 positions agree with TRBD2. Trimming took 2 bases from V and 4 from J; bases not matched to a gene: 7. In germline, CDR1 is LGHNA, CDR2 YSLEER. This CDR3 has 15 amino acids. The CDR3: CASSQTIRGRETQYF. Written as DNA, the CDR3 is TGCGCCAGCAGCCAAACAATTCGCGGGAGAGAGACCCAGTACTTC.

The chain links TRBV5-1 to TRBJ2-2; D not resolved. V lost 0 bases and J 2 bases, leaving 5 bases between the germline ends. The CDR3 has 14 amino acids. Germline V CDR1 and CDR2: SGHRS, YFSETQ. The CDR3 region has the DNA TGCGCCAGCAGCTTGGACTTTAACACCGGGGAGCTGTTTTTT. Protein sequence: CASSLDFNTGELFF. Looking up the rest from reference TRBV5-1 and TRBJ2-2 gives the full variable domain: KAGVTQTPRYLIKTRGQQVTLSCSPISGHRSVSWYQQTPGQGLQFLFEYFSETQRNKGNFPGRFSGRQFSNSRSEMNVSTLELGDSALYLCASSLDFNTGELFFGEGSRLTVL.

The V call is TRBV5-4, the J call TRBJ2-3; TRBD2 is a possible D gene (6 bases). Germline V CDR1 and CDR2: SGHNT, YYREEE (reference sequence). Deletions cut 4 bases from V and 0 bases from J, with 9 bases between. The length of the CDR3 is 14 residues. The CDR3 nucleotides read TGTGCCAGCAGCCCGGGAGCCAGCACAGATACGCAGTATTTT. It is translated as CASSPGASTDTQYF.

This clone was counted at least ten times. The chain couples TRBV6-1 to TRBJ2-7; weak D call: TRBD1 (6 bases). The CDR3 sequence is 14 residues long. Germline values: CDR1 MNHNS, CDR2 SASEGT. Trimming shortened V by 3 bases and J by 2 bases, and 11 bases separated the two germline ends. The CDR3 here is CASSETGEPYEQYF. In nucleotides, the CDR3 is TGTGCCAGCAGTGAGACAGGCGAACCCTACGAGCAGTACTTC.

This chain connects TRBV7-6 to TRBJ2-4, with D possibly being TRBD2 (5 bases). The CDR3 length is 17 residues. Germline V gene sequence: CDR1 SGHVS, CDR2 FNYEAQ. Deletions cut 3 bases from V and 2 bases from J, with 17 bases between. CDR3 protein: CASSLVLGRGTKNIQYF. DNA for the CDR3: TGTGCCAGCAGCTTGGTACTGGGTCGAGGGACCAAAAACATTCAGTACTTC.

This clone showed up just once. The V and J genes are TRBV5-1 and TRBJ1-2, with a tentative D call TRBD1 (5 bases). The CDR3 runs to 14 residues. CDR1 is SGHRS, CDR2 YFSETQ, per germline. V was clipped by 0 bases and J by 5 bases, with 11 bases between them. CDR3 in amino acids: CASSLGQSKYGYTF. CDR3 DNA sequence: TGCGCCAGCAGCTTGGGACAGTCGAAATATGGCTACACCTTC. The whole variable domain, filled in from reference TRBV5-1 and TRBJ1-2, reads KAGVTQTPRYLIKTRGQQVTLSCSPISGHRSVSWYQQTPGQGLQFLFEYFSETQRNKGNFPGRFSGRQFSNSRSEMNVSTLELGDSALYLCASSLGQSKYGYTFGSGTRLTVV.

The chain combines TRBV21-1 with TRBJ1-5. TRBV21-1 is a documented pseudogene. The CDR3 runs 13 residues. The CDR3 reads CASGGFLGQPQHF. In DNA, the CDR3 is TGTGCCAGTGGGGGGTTTCTAGGTCAGCCCCAGCATTTT.

This clone was seen only a few times. V usage is TRBV4-3 and J usage is TRBJ1-5; D gene ambiguous. CDR1 and CDR2 (germline): LGHNA, YSLEER. Trimming cost V 1 base and J 5 bases, with 9 bases left between them. The CDR3 extends over 14 amino acids. CDR3 in amino acids: CASSQGTKHQPQHF. The CDR3 bases are TGCGCCAGCAGCCAAGGCACTAAACATCAGCCCCAGCATTTT.